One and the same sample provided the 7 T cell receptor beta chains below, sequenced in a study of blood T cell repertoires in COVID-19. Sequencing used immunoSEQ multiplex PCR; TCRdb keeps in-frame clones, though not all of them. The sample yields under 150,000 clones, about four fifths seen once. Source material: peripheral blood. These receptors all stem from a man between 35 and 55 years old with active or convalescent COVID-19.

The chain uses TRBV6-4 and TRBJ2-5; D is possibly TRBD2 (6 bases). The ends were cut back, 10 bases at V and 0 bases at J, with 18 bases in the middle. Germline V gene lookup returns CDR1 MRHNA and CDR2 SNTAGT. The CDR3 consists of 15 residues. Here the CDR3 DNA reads TGTGCCAACTGGGCGGGGTCCGCTTACCAAGAGACCCAGTACTTC. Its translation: CANWAGSAYQETQYF.

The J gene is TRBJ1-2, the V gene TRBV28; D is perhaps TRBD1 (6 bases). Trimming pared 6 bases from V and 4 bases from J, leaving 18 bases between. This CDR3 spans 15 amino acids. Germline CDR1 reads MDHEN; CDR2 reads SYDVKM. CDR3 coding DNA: TGTGCCAGCAGAGCTGCAGGGGACGGCCTCTATGGCTACACCTTC. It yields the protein CASRAAGDGLYGYTF.

CDR3 in amino acids: CASSEAWESPLHF. The CDR3 nucleotides read TGTGCCAGCAGTGAAGCTTGGGAGTCACCCCTCCACTTT. The chain joins TRBV6-1 to TRBJ1-6; no firm D call. CDR1 and CDR2 from the germline V gene are MNHNS and SASEGT. The CDR3 extends over 13 amino acids. V was cut by 0 bases and J by 10 bases, with 7 bases left in between.

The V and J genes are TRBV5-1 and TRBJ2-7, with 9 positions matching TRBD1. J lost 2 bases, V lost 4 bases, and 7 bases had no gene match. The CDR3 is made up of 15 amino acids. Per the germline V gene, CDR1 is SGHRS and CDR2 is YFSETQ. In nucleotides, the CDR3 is TGCGCCAGCAGCGCAGCGGGACAGGGCCCCTACGAGCAGTACTTC. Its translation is CASSAAGQGPYEQYF.

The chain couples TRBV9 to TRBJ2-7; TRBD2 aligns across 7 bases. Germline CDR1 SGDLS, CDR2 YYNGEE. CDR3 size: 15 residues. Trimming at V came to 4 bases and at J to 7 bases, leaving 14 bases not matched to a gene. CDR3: CASSPGGGDWREQYF. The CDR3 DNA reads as TGTGCCAGCAGCCCAGGCGGGGGAGATTGGAGGGAGCAGTACTTC.

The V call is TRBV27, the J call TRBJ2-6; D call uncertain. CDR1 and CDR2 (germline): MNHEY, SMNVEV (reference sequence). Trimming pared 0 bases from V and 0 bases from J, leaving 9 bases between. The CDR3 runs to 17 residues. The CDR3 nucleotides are TGTGCCAGCAGTTTATCTAGACTCAGCTCTGGGGCCAACGTCCTGACTTTC. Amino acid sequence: CASSLSRLSSGANVLTF. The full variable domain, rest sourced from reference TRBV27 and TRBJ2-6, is EAQVTQNPRYLITVTGKKLTVTCSQNMNHEYMSWYRQDPGLGLRQIYYSMNVEVTDKGDVPEGYKVSRKEKRNFPLILESPSPNQTSLYFCASSLSRLSSGANVLTFGAGSRLTVL.

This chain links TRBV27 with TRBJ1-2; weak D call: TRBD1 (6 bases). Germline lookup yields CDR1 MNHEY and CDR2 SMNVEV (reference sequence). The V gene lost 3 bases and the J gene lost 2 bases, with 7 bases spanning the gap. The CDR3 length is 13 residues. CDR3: CASSFDRNYGYTF. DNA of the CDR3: TGTGCCAGCAGTTTCGACAGGAACTATGGCTACACCTTC.